This T cell receptor (beta chain) appears in the sequencing data of a study of identical twins. TCRdb ran MiXCR on the 5' RACE reads and lists one entry per CDR3 protein. The sample contains more than 1.5 million distinct CDR3 sequences, around 33% of which appear only once. Among all donors, each was a healthy Caucasian. General observations from the study: Twin-shared out-of-frame alpha sequences were enriched for low generation probability.

Trimming left V 5 bases short and J 9 bases short, with 22 bases between. This CDR3 contains 15 residues. Germline V gives CDR1 MNHEY, CDR2 SVGEGT. The table lists this clonotype with a few counts. Its antigen is undetermined. The V and J genes are TRBV6-2 or TRBV6-3 and TRBJ1-2; D might be TRBD1 (5 bases). The sequence was obtained from a newborn girl in good health. The sample was cord blood. The CDR3 DNA follows: TGTGCCAGCAGTGACCCGGGACGATCCTTTTATCGCTACACCTTC. This gives the protein CASSDPGRSFYRYTF.